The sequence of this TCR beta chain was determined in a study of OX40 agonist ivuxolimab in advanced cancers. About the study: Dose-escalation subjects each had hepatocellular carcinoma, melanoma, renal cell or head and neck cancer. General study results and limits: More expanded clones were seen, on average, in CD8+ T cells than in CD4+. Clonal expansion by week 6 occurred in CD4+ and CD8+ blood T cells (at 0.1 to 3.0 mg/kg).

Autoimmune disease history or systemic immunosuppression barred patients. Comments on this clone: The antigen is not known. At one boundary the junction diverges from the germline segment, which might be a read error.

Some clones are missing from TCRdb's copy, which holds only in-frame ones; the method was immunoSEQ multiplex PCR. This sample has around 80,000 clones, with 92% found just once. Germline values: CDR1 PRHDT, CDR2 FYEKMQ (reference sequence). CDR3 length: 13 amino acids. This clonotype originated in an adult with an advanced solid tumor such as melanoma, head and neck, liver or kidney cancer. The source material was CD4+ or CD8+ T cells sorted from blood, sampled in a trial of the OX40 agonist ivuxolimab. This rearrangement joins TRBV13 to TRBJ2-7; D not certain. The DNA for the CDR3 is TGTGCCAGCAGCCTAGGTTGGGTCTACGAGCAGTACTTC. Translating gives CASSLGWVYEQYF.